The TCR beta chain described here comes from a study of cytomegalovirus exposure and HLA in healthy donors. After removal of 2 bases from V and 5 bases from J, the junction contained 8 bases not matched to a gene. CDR1 is MGHRA, CDR2 YSYEKL, per germline. This CDR3 is built from 16 residues. Regarding the study as a whole: Reportedly, fewer N-insertions than the approximately 700-donor mean appeared in an Asian-associated ancestry cluster in a later analysis.

PCR used 60 Vbeta primers and 13 Jbeta primers. The data were produced by immunoSEQ multiplex PCR, yet TCRdb's version contains in-frame clones alone and is incomplete. In total, the table holds about 120,000 clones. Of note for this clone: Its matching antigen is unknown.

This sequence originates from a man younger than 35 in good health and CMV-seronegative. V and J are TRBV4-1 and TRBJ1-5; 8 bases are a match to TRBD1. Sequencing was done on a sample of PBMCs. For the CDR3, the DNA is TGCGCCAGCAGCCAATTCGTTACAGGGGGTCATCAGCCCCAGCATTTT. Residues: CASSQFVTGGHQPQHF.